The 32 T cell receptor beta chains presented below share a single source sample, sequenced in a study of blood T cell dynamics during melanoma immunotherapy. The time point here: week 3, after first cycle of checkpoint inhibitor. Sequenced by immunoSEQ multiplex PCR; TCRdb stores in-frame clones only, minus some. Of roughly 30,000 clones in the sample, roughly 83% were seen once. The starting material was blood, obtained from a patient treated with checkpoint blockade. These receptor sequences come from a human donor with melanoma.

The CDR3 coding sequence is TGCGCCAGCAGCTTCGGAACAGGGGGAACTAATGAAAAACTGTTTTTT. This codes for CASSFGTGGTNEKLFF. The chain couples TRBV5-1 to TRBJ1-4, with 8 bases fitting TRBD1. The CDR3 sequence is 16 residues long. Per germline, CDR1 SGHRS and CDR2 YFSETQ. Trimming cost V 2 bases and J 1 base; bases outside gene matches: 4.

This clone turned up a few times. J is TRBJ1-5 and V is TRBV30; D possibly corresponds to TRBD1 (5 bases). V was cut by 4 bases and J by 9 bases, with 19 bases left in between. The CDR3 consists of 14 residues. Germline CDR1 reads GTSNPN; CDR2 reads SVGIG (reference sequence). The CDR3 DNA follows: TGTGCCTGGAACCGGGGACTCCCCGGGGGGCCCCAGCATTTT. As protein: CAWNRGLPGGPQHF.

As DNA, the CDR3 is TGTGCCAGCAGCTTAGGGGGCACTACTGGAAACACCATATATTTT. It specifies CASSLGGTTGNTIYF. This chain links TRBV7-9 with TRBJ1-3; D possibly corresponds to TRBD1 (5 bases). V gave up 1 base and J gave up 2 bases, with 9 bases separating them. Germline V gene lookup returns CDR1 SEHNR and CDR2 FQNEAQ (reference sequence). This CDR3 has 15 amino acids.

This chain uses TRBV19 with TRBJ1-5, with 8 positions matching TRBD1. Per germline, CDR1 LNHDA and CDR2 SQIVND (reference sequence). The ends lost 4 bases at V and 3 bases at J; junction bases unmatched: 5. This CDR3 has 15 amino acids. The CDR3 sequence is CASSTGQGYNQPQHF. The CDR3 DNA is TGTGCCAGTAGTACTGGACAGGGTTACAATCAGCCCCAGCATTTT. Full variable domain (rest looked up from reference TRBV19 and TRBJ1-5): DGGITQSPKYLFRKEGQNVTLSCEQNLNHDAMYWYRQDPGQGLRLIYYSQIVNDFQKGDIAEGYSVSREKKESFPLTVTSAQKNPTAFYLCASSTGQGYNQPQHFGDGTRLSIL.

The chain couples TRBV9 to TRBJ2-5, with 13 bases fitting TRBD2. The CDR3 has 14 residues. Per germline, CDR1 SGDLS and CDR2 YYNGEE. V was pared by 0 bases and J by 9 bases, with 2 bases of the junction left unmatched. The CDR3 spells CASSVALAGGPQYF. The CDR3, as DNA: TGTGCCAGCAGCGTAGCACTAGCGGGGGGGCCCCAGTACTTC.

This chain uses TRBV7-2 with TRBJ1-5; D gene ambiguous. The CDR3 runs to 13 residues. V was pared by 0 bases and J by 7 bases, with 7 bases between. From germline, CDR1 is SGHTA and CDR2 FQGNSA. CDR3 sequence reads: CASSLAVGQPQHF. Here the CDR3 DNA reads TGTGCCAGCAGCTTAGCGGTCGGGCAGCCCCAGCATTTT.

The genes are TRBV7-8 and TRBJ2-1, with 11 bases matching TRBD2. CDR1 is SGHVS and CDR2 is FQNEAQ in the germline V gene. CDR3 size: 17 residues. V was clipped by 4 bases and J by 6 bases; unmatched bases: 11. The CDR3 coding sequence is TGTGCCAGCAGCTGGGGACTAGCGGTGGGGCGATCCAATGAGCAGTTCTTC. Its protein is CASSWGLAVGRSNEQFF.

The CDR3 is CATTLQQYEQYF. In nucleotides, the CDR3 is TGTGCCACCACGCTCCAGCAATACGAGCAGTACTTC. The rearrangement joins TRBV6-1 to TRBJ2-7; D call uncertain. Trimming cost V 10 bases and J 4 bases, with 14 bases left between them. This CDR3 has 12 amino acids. Germline CDR1 and CDR2: MNHNS and SASEGT.

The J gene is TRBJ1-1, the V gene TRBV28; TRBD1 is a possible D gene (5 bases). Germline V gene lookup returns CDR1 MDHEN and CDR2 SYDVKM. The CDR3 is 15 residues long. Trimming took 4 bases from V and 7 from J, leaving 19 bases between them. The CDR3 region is CASSSRRGYRSEAFF. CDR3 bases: TGTGCCAGCAGTTCCCGTCGGGGGTACAGGAGTGAAGCTTTCTTT.

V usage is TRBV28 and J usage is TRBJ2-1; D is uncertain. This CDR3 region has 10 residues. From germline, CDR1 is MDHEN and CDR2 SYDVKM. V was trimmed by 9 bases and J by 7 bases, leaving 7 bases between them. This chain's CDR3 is CASQLNEQFF. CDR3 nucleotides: TGTGCCAGTCAGTTAAATGAGCAGTTCTTC.

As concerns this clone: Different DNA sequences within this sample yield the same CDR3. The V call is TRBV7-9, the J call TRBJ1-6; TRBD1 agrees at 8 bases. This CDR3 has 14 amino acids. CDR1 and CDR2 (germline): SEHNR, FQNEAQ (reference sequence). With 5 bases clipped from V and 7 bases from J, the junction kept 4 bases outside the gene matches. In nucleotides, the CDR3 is TGTGCCAGCAGCCCTGGACAGGGAAATTCACCCCTCCACTTT. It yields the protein CASSPGQGNSPLHF.

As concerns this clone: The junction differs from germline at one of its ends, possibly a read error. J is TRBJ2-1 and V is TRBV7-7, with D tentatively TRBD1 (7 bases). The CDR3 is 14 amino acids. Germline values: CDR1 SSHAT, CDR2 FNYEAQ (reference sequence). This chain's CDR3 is CASSPGGTHNEQFF. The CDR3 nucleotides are TGTGCTAGCAGCCCAGGGGGGACTCACAATGAGCAGTTCTTC.

In DNA, the CDR3 is TGTGCCAGCAGTTCCCCCACAGAAAAACTGTTTTTT. Protein: CASSSPTEKLFF. The V call is TRBV28, the J call TRBJ1-4; D uncertain. With 4 bases removed from V and 8 bases from J, the gap between germline ends came to 8 bases. CDR1 is MDHEN and CDR2 is SYDVKM in the germline V gene. The CDR3 covers 12 residues.

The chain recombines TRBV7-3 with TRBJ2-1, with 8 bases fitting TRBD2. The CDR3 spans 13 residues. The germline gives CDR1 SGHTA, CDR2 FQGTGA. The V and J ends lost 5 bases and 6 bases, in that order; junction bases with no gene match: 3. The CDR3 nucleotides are TGTGCCAGCAGCCCCAGCGGGGGCAATGAGCAGTTCTTC. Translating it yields CASSPSGGNEQFF.

CDR3 protein: CASSKGGHERNEQFF. The CDR3 region has the DNA TGCGCCAGCAGTAAGGGCGGACACGAAAGGAATGAGCAGTTCTTC. The chain links TRBV5-1 to TRBJ2-1; TRBD1 is a possible D gene (5 bases). The CDR3 spans 15 residues. Looked up from germline, CDR1 is SGHRS and CDR2 is YFSETQ. Deletions cut 5 bases from V and 7 bases from J, with 19 bases between.

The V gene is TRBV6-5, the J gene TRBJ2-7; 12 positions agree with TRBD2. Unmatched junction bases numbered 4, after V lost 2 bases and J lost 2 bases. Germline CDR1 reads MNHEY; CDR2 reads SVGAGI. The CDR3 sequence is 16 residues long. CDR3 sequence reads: CASSYARTSGAYEQYF. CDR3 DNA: TGTGCCAGCAGTTACGCCCGGACTAGCGGGGCCTACGAGCAGTACTTC.

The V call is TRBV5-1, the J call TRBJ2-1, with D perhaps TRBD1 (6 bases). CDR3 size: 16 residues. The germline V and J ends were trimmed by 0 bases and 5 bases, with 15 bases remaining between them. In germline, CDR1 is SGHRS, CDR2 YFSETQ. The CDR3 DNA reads TGCGCCAGCAGCTTGGAGACCCTGGACAGACACAATGAGCAGTTCTTC. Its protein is CASSLETLDRHNEQFF.

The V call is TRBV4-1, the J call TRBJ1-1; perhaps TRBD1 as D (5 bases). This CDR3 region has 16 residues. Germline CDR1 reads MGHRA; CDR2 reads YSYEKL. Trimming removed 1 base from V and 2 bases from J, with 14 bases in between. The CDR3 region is CASSQARAGRNTEAFF. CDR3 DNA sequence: TGCGCCAGCAGCCAAGCGCGAGCAGGGAGAAACACTGAAGCTTTCTTT.

CDR3 amino acids: CASSSGTGVYNEQFF. As DNA, the CDR3 is TGCGCCAGCAGCTCCGGGACAGGGGTTTACAATGAGCAGTTCTTC. J is TRBJ2-1 and V is TRBV5-1; 10 nucleotides match TRBD1. This CDR3 has 15 amino acids. Losses at the gene ends were 3 bases for V and 4 bases for J; bases not matched to a gene: 4. The germline V gene encodes CDR1 SGHRS and CDR2 YFSETQ.

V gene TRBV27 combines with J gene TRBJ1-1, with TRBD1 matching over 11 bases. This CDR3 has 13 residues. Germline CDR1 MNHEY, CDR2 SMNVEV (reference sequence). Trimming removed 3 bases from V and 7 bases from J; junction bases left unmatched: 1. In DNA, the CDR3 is TGTGCCAGCAGTTTTGGGACAGGGGGTGAAGCTTTCTTT. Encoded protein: CASSFGTGGEAFF.

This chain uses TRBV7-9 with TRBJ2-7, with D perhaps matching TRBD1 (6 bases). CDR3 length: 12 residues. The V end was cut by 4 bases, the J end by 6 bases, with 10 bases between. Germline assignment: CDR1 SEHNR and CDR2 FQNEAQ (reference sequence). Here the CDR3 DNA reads TGTGCCAGCAGCTCGGACAGTCTCGAGCAGTACTTC. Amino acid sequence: CASSSDSLEQYF.

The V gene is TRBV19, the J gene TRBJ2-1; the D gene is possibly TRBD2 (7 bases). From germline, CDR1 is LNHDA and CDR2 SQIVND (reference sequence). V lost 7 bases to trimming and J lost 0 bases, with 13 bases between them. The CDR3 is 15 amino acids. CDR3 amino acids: CASNGGAYSYNEQFF. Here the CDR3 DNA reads TGTGCCAGTAATGGGGGGGCTTACTCCTACAATGAGCAGTTCTTC.

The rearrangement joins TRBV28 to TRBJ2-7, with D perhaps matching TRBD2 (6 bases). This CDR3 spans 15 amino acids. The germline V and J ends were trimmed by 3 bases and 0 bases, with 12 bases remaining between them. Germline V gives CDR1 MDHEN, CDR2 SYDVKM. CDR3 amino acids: CASSFDQRASYEQYF. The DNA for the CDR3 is TGTGCCAGCAGTTTCGATCAGCGGGCCTCCTACGAGCAGTACTTC.

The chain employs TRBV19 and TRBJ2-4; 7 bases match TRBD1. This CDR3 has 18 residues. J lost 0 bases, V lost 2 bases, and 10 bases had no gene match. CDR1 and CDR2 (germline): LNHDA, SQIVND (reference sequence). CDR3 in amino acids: CASSIKDRTNLAKNIQYF. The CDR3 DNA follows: TGTGCCAGTAGTATAAAGGACAGGACCAATTTAGCCAAAAACATTCAGTACTTC.

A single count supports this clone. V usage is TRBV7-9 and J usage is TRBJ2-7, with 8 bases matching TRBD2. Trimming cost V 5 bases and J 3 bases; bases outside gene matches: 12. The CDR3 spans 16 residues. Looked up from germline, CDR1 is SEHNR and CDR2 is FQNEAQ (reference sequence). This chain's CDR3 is CASSTNHGGGNYEQYF. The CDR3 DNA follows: TGTGCCAGCAGCACCAATCACGGGGGGGGTAACTACGAGCAGTACTTC.

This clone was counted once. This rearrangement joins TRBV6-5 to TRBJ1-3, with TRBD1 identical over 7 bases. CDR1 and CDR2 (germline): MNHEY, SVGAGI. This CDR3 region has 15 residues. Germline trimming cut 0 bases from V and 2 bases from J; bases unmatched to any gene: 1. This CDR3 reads CASSYSDRPGNTIYF. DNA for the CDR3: TGTGCCAGCAGTTACTCGGACAGGCCTGGAAACACCATATATTTT.

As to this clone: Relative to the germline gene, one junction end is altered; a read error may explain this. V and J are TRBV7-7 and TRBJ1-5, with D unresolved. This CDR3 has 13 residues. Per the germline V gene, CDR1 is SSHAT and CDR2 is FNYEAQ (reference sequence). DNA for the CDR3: TGTGCTAGCAGCTTAAGGGAGGGTCAGCCCCAGCATTTT. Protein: CASSLREGQPQHF.

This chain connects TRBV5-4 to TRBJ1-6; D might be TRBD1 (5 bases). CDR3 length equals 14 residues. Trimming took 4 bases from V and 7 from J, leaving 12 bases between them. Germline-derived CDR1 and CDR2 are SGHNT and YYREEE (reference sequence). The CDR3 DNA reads TGTGCCAGCAGCCCAGGGACCTGGAATTCACCCCTCCACTTT. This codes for CASSPGTWNSPLHF.

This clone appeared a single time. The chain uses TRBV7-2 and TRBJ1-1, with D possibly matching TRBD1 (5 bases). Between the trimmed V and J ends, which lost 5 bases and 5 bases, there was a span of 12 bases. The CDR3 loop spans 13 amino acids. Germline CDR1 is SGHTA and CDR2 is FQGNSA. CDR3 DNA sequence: TGTGCCAGCAGCCCCAGGGTGGGGACTGAAGCTTTCTTT. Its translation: CASSPRVGTEAFF.

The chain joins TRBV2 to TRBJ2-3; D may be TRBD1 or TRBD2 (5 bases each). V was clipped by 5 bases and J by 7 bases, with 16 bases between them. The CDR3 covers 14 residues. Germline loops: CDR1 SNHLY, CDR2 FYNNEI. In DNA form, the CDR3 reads TGTGCCAGCAGTTCGGGACGAAACTCCTATACGCAGTATTTT. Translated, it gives CASSSGRNSYTQYF.

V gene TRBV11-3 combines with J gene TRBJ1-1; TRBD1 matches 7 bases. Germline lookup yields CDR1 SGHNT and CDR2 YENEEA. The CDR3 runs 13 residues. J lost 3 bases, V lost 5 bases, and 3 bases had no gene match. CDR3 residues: CASSRQGDTEAFF. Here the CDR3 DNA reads TGTGCCAGCAGCCGTCAGGGGGACACTGAAGCTTTCTTT. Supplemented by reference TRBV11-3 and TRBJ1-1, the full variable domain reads EAGVVQSPRYKIIEKKQPVAFWCNPISGHNTLYWYLQNLGQGPELLIRYENEEAVDDSQLPKDRFSAERLKGVDSTLKIQPAELGDSAVYLCASSRQGDTEAFFGQGTRLTVV.

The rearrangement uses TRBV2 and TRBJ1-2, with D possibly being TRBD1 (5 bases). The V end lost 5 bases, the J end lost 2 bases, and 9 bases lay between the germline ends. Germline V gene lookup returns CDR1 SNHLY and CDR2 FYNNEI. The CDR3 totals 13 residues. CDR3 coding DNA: TGTGCCAGCAGTTACGGGGGGAACTATGGCTACACCTTC. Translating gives CASSYGGNYGYTF.